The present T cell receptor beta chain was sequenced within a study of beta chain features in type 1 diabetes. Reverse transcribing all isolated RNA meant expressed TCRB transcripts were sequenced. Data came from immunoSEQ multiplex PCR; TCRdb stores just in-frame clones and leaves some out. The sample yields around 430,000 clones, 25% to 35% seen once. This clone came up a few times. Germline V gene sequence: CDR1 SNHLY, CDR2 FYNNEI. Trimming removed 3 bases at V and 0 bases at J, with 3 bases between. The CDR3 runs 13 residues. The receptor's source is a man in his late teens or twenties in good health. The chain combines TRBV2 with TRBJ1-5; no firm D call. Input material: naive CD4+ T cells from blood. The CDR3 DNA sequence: TGTGCCAGCAGTGACGGTAGCAATCAGCCCCAGCATTTT. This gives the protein CASSDGSNQPQHF.